This is a list of T cell receptor beta chains from one sample in a study of siplizumab effects on memory and regulatory T cells. Measured with immunoSEQ multiplex PCR; TCRdb has only the in-frame clones, and not every one. Here the sample spans more than 95,000 clones, approximately 94% being singletons. The sequencing input was CD4+ T cells sorted from blood. The receptor source for this set is a human donor in good health. Both conserved end residues are part of each CDR3. Clone size is shown for a subset of rows, as once, few, many or a class of expanded clone.

TRBV9,.,CASSVGSSGANVLTF
TRBV10-3,.,CAISGTSGTRELFF
TRBV19,few,CASSMQIHQPQHF
TRBV4-1,.,CASSQDRLPHGYTF
TRBV19,.,CASSIVSSGGYNEQFF
TRBV5-6,.,CASSLGQVPNQPQHF
TRBV19,.,CASDNRDYGYTF
TRBV2,.,CASSPQGAGGYQPQHF
TRBV21-1,.,CASSKERAHETQYF
TRBV19,once,CASSIAPMTGGETQYF
TRBV7-2,.,CASSRDYAEQTQYF
TRBV10-1,.,CASSEFQNQPQHF
TRBV4-1,.,CASSQDRNRGIRQYF
TRBV11-3,.,CASSQIAGGPGDTQYF
TRBV30,.,CACIPGAKDNEQFF
TRBV7-2,.,CASSRNIGELFF
TRBV4-2,.,CASSQERGPGNTIYF
TRBV2,.,CASTRDLDYGYTF
TRBV5-1,.,CASSLVPPTNEQFF
TRBV10-3,.,CAISRQGNGNTIYF